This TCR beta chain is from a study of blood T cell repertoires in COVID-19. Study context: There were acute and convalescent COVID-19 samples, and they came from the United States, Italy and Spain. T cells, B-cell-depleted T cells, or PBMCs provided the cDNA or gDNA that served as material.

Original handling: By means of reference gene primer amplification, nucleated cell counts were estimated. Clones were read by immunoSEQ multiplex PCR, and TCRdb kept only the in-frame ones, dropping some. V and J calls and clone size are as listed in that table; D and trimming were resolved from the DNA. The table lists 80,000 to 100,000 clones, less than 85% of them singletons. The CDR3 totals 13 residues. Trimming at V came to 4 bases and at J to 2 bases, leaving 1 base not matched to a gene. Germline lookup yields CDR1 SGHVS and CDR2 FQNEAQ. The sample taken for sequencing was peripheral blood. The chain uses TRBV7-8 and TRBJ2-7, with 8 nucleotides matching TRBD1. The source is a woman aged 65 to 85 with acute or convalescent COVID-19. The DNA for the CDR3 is TGTGCCAGCAGCTGGGGACAGGCCTACGAGCAGTACTTC. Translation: CASSWGQAYEQYF.